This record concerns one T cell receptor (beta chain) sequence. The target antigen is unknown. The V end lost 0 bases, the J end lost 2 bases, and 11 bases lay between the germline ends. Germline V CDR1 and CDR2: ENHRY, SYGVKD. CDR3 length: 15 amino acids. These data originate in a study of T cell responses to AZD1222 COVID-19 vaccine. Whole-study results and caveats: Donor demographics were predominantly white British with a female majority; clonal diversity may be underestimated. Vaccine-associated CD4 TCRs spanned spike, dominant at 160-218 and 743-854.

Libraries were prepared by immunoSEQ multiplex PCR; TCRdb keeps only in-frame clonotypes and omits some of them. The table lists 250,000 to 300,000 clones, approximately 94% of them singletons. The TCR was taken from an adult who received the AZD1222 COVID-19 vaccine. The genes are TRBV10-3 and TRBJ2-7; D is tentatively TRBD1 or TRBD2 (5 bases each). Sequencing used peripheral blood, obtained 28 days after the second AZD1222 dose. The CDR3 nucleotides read TGTGCCATCAGTGAGTCGAGGGCAGGGACCTACGAGCAGTACTTC. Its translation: CAISESRAGTYEQYF.